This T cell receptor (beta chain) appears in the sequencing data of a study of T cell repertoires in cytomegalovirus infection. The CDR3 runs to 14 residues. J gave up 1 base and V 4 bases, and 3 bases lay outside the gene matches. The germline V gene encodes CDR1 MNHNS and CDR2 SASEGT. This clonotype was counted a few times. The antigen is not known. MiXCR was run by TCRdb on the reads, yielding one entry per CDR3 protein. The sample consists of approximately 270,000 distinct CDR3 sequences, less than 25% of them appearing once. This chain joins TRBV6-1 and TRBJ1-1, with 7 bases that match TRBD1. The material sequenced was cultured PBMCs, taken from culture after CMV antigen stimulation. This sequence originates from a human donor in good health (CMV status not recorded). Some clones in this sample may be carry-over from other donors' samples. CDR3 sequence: CASSAGTENTEAFF. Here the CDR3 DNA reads TGTGCCAGCAGTGCAGGGACAGAGAACACTGAAGCTTTCTTT.